These 16 T cell receptor beta chains were sequenced from one sample in a study of cytomegalovirus exposure and HLA in healthy donors. Primers for the PCR totalled 60 Vbeta and 13 Jbeta. Only in-frame clones appear in the TCRdb table, and some are missing; sequencing was by immunoSEQ multiplex PCR. The table records 180,000 or so clones, approximately 80% of them present only once. The sequenced sample was PBMCs. All receptors come from a woman in her fifties or sixties in good health and CMV-seronegative.

The rearrangement links TRBV18 to TRBJ1-5; TRBD1 is a possible D gene (6 bases). The CDR3 totals 14 residues. Germline V gene sequence: CDR1 KGHSH, CDR2 LQKENI. Trimming pared 1 base from V and 3 bases from J, leaving 7 bases between. CDR3: CASSPHRDNQPQHF. CDR3 nucleotides: TGTGCCAGCTCACCACACAGGGACAATCAGCCCCAGCATTTT.

V usage is TRBV6-5 and J usage is TRBJ2-3; maybe TRBD2 (6 bases). Trimming pared 4 bases from V and 4 bases from J, leaving 18 bases between. This CDR3 comprises 16 residues. CDR1 is MNHEY, CDR2 SVGAGI, per germline. The CDR3 DNA follows: TGTGCCAGCAGTTTGGGACTCGCTCCTCCCCCAGATACGCAGTATTTT. Its translation is CASSLGLAPPPDTQYF.

This chain joins TRBV7-6 and TRBJ1-1, with D unresolved. Looked up from germline, CDR1 is SGHVS and CDR2 is FNYEAQ. CDR3 length equals 15 residues. Trimming took 6 bases from V and 0 from J, leaving 14 bases between them. CDR3 sequence (DNA): TGTGCCAGCAGTGACCAGCCCGGGATGAACACTGAAGCTTTCTTT. This gives the protein CASSDQPGMNTEAFF.

This chain links TRBV28 with TRBJ1-5; 9 bases are shared with TRBD1. From germline, CDR1 is MDHEN and CDR2 SYDVKM. This CDR3 has 15 residues. V lost 6 bases to trimming and J lost 5 bases; unmatched junction nucleotides: 8. The CDR3 spells CASRGTGRSDQPQHF. As DNA, the CDR3 is TGTGCCAGCAGGGGGACAGGGAGGTCCGATCAGCCCCAGCATTTT.

The rearrangement uses TRBV6-1 and TRBJ2-7; D may be TRBD1 (6 bases). Germline V gene sequence: CDR1 MNHNS, CDR2 SASEGT. V lost 10 bases, J lost 0 bases, and 16 bases lay in between. The CDR3 consists of 14 residues. As DNA, the CDR3 is TGTGCCACCGACGGACAGACGAGCTCCTACGAGCAGTACTTC. Translating gives CATDGQTSSYEQYF.

This sequence joins TRBV29-1 and TRBJ2-7, with 7 bases aligning to TRBD1. V dropped 6 bases and J dropped 6; count of bases not matched to a gene: 11. The CDR3 runs 13 residues. Germline V gene sequence: CDR1 SQVTM, CDR2 ANQGSEA. As DNA, the CDR3 is TGCAGCGTCCTAACGACAGGGCTTCCCGAGCAGTACTTC. This codes for CSVLTTGLPEQYF.

This clone is a singleton in its sample. At the DNA level, this CDR3 is encoded by other sequences in the same sample as well. CDR3 in amino acids: CAWSVRTKGEQYF. CDR3 in DNA: TGTGCCTGGAGTGTACGGACTAAGGGCGAGCAGTACTTC. The chain joins TRBV30 to TRBJ2-7; TRBD2 might be the D (6 bases). The CDR3 has 13 residues. Germline V lookup: CDR1 GTSNPN, CDR2 SVGIG (reference sequence). Trimming took 0 bases from V and 6 from J, leaving 12 bases between them.

The chain has TRBV28 and TRBJ2-7; D perhaps matches TRBD2 (6 bases). Trimming cost V 5 bases and J 1 base, with 21 bases left between them. CDR1 is MDHEN and CDR2 is SYDVKM in the germline V gene. The CDR3 contains 17 residues. CDR3 DNA sequence: TGTGCCAGCAGTCCCCCCGGGGCTAGCGCCAGATCCTACGAGCAGTACTTC. Translating gives CASSPPGASARSYEQYF.

The rearrangement uses TRBV5-4 and TRBJ2-3; D is possibly TRBD2 (5 bases). Germline-derived CDR1 and CDR2 are SGHNT and YYREEE (reference sequence). The CDR3 is 17 amino acids. The V end lost 6 bases, the J end lost 0 bases, and 20 bases lay between the germline ends. CDR3: CASTNRGADSSTDTQYF. CDR3 nucleotides: TGTGCCAGCACTAACAGAGGAGCGGATTCTAGCACAGATACGCAGTATTTT.

The genes are TRBV6-1 and TRBJ1-4, with 9 bases matching TRBD1. The CDR3 totals 14 residues. Germline V gene data show CDR1 as MNHNS and CDR2 as SASEGT. After removal of 6 bases from V and 7 bases from J, the junction contained 6 bases not matched to a gene. CDR3: CASRRQGGIEKLFF. In nucleotides, the CDR3 is TGTGCCAGCAGGAGACAGGGGGGAATTGAAAAACTGTTTTTT.

The gene calls are TRBV14 and TRBJ1-2; D unresolved. The CDR3 totals 13 residues. Per germline, CDR1 SGHDN and CDR2 FVKESK. V gave up 5 bases and J gave up 4 bases, with 11 bases separating them. CDR3 residues: CASSERVSYGYTF. In DNA, the CDR3 is TGTGCCAGCAGCGAAAGAGTTTCCTATGGCTACACCTTC.

This chain connects TRBV2 to TRBJ2-5; 7 bases are shared with TRBD2. The CDR3 is 14 amino acids. The germline V gene encodes CDR1 SNHLY and CDR2 FYNNEI. Germline trimming cut 4 bases from V and 4 bases from J; bases unmatched to any gene: 6. CDR3 region: CASSARVAGETQYF. In DNA, the CDR3 is TGTGCCAGCAGTGCCCGGGTAGCGGGAGAGACCCAGTACTTC.

CDR3 DNA sequence: TGTGCCTGGTCGGAGGGGACAGGGCCGTACGAGCAGTACTTC. As protein: CAWSEGTGPYEQYF. The chain employs TRBV30 and TRBJ2-7; 9 bases line up with TRBD1. Germline values: CDR1 GTSNPN, CDR2 SVGIG (reference sequence). The CDR3 has 14 amino acids. V lost 5 bases and J lost 4; bases outside the gene matches: 9.

The chain has TRBV13 and TRBJ1-1; D is uncertain. The V gene lost 0 bases and the J gene lost 3 bases, with 8 bases spanning the gap. The CDR3 extends over 14 amino acids. The germline gives CDR1 PRHDT, CDR2 FYEKMQ (reference sequence). The CDR3 sequence is CASSLGEAHTEAFF. CDR3 bases: TGTGCCAGCAGCTTAGGGGAGGCACACACTGAAGCTTTCTTT.

This chain connects TRBV11-2 to TRBJ2-7; 9 bases are shared with TRBD1. The CDR3 runs to 14 residues. V trimming: 5 bases; J trimming: 5 bases; junction bases outside the gene matches: 7. CDR1 is SGHAT and CDR2 is FQNNGV in the germline V gene. The CDR3 nucleotides are TGTGCCAGCAGCCGAACCGGGACAGGGAACGAGCAGTACTTC. Translated, it gives CASSRTGTGNEQYF.

About this clone itself: A read error may account for a junction end that differs from germline. Other DNA sequences of this sample code for an identical CDR3. The rearrangement uses TRBV28 and TRBJ2-7, with TRBD2 identical over 7 bases. Looked up from germline, CDR1 is MDHEN and CDR2 is SYDVKM. The CDR3 contains 15 residues. CDR3 protein: CASSLEGGPSYEQYF. The CDR3 DNA reads as TGCGCCAGCAGTTTAGAGGGAGGGCCCTCCTACGAGCAGTACTTC.